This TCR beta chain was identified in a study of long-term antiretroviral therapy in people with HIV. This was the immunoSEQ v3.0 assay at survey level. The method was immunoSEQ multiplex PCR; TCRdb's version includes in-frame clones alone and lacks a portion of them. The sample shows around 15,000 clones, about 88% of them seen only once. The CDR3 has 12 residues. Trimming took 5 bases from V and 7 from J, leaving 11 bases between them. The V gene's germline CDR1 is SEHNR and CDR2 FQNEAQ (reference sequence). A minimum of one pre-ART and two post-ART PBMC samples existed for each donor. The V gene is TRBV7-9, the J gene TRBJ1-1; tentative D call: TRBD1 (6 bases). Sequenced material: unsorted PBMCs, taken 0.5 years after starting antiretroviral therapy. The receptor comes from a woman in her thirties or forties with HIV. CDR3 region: CASSHTGREAFF. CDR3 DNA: TGTGCCAGCAGCCATACAGGGCGTGAAGCTTTCTTT.